These 15 T cell receptor beta chains originate from one sample sequenced in a study of T cell repertoires in cytomegalovirus infection. One entry per CDR3 protein, called by TCRdb with MiXCR from the reads. The sample has fewer than 900,000 distinct CDR3 sequences; 25% to 30% are singletons. These receptors are not linked to any known antigen. The sample consisted of cultured CD8+ T cells from PBMCs, taken from culture after CMV antigen stimulation. The receptors were sampled from a human donor in good health (CMV status not recorded). Some clones in this sample may be carry-over from other donors' samples.

This clonotype was counted ten times or more. This chain links TRBV11-2 with TRBJ2-3; 10 bases are shared with TRBD2. The J segment lost 3 bases and the V segment lost 4 bases, leaving 7 bases of the junction unmatched. The CDR3 length is 16 residues. The germline V gene has CDR1 SGHAT and CDR2 FQNNGV. CDR3 protein: CASSSGLARPTDTQYF. The CDR3, as DNA: TGTGCCAGCAGCTCGGGACTAGCGAGACCGACAGATACGCAGTATTTT.

The gene calls are TRBV14 and TRBJ1-5; D is perhaps TRBD1 (5 bases). Germline V CDR1 and CDR2: SGHDN, FVKESK. The germline V and J ends were trimmed by 0 bases and 11 bases, with 11 bases remaining between them. The CDR3 is 13 residues long. The CDR3 spells CASSQDGGVAQHF. CDR3 in DNA: TGTGCCAGCAGCCAAGATGGGGGGGTGGCCCAGCATTTT. The whole variable domain, filled in from reference TRBV14 and TRBJ1-5, reads EAGVTQFPSHSVIEKGQTVTLRCDPISGHDNLYWYRRVMGKEIKFLLHFVKESKQDESGMPNNRFLAERTGGTYSTLKVQPAELEDSGVYFCASSQDGGVAQHFGDGTRLSIL.

This clonotype was recorded a few times. The chain links TRBV4-1 to TRBJ1-1; TRBD1 matches 7 bases. J gave up 6 bases and V 0 bases, and 4 bases lay outside the gene matches. The CDR3 consists of 14 residues. CDR1 is MGHRA, CDR2 YSYEKL, per germline. CDR3: CASSQDAQGPEAFF. CDR3 nucleotides: TGCGCCAGCAGCCAAGATGCACAGGGGCCTGAAGCTTTCTTT.

V is TRBV6-6 and J is TRBJ2-2; D is undetermined. Trimming cost V 7 bases and J 5 bases, with 2 bases left between them. CDR3 length: 10 residues. Germline V gene lookup returns CDR1 MNHNY and CDR2 SVGAGI (reference sequence). The CDR3, as DNA: TGTGCCAGCAAGACCGGGGAGCTGTTTTTT. Translation gives CASKTGELFF.

This clonotype turned up a few times. The chain couples TRBV9 to TRBJ2-5, with 9 bases fitting TRBD1. The CDR3 runs to 16 residues. Trimming took 0 bases from V and 5 from J; bases not matched to a gene: 8. In germline, CDR1 is SGDLS, CDR2 YYNGEE. The CDR3 loop is CASSVGTGENVETQYF. The CDR3, as DNA: TGTGCCAGCAGCGTAGGGACAGGGGAGAACGTGGAGACCCAGTACTTC.

V gene TRBV6-5 combines with J gene TRBJ2-1; a possible D gene is TRBD2 (5 bases). The ends were cut back, 0 bases at V and 11 bases at J, with 8 bases in the middle. The V gene's germline CDR1 is MNHEY and CDR2 SVGAGI. The CDR3 runs 12 residues. CDR3 region: CASSYSGDKQFF. CDR3 sequence (DNA): TGTGCCAGCAGTTACTCCGGGGATAAGCAGTTCTTC.

This clonotype was seen more than once but under ten times. An end of the junction does not agree with germline; a read error may underlie this. The J gene is TRBJ1-1, the V gene TRBV11-2; D is undetermined. This CDR3 has 15 residues. CDR1 SGHAT and CDR2 FQNNGV come from the germline V gene. The CDR3 here is CASSLEYVRLSEAFF. The CDR3 coding sequence is TGTGCCAGCAGCCTAGAGTATGTTCGGTTGTCTGAAGCTTTCTTT.

The genes are TRBV4-1 and TRBJ2-2; D unresolved. Trimming took off 1 base at V and 6 bases at J, with 12 bases between the two ends. CDR1 and CDR2 (germline): MGHRA, YSYEKL. CDR3 size: 15 residues. CDR3 coding DNA: TGCGCCAGCAGCCAAGGTCCCAGTATGTCCGGGGAGCTGTTTTTT. Protein product: CASSQGPSMSGELFF.

The rearrangement uses TRBV7-2 and TRBJ1-2, with 7 nucleotides matching TRBD1. V dropped 5 bases and J dropped 6; count of bases not matched to a gene: 6. The germline V gene has CDR1 SGHTA and CDR2 FQGNSA. The CDR3 covers 13 residues. The CDR3 loop is CASSLTGSHGYTF. The CDR3, as DNA: TGTGCCAGCAGCCTGACAGGGTCCCATGGCTACACCTTC.

J is TRBJ2-1 and V is TRBV27; perhaps TRBD1 as D (5 bases). The germline V gene encodes CDR1 MNHEY and CDR2 SMNVEV (reference sequence). The CDR3 covers 14 residues. The V and J ends lost 6 bases and 6 bases respectively, with 15 bases between them. The CDR3, as DNA: TGTGCCAGCAGCTTGGATACCACAGGCAATGAGCAGTTCTTC. This codes for CASSLDTTGNEQFF.

This clonotype has a count of ten or more. This chain uses TRBV12-5 with TRBJ2-1; 13 bases map to TRBD2. The CDR3 has 18 amino acids. The J segment lost 0 bases and the V segment lost 6 bases, leaving 8 bases of the junction unmatched. Germline CDR1 and CDR2: LGHNT and FRNRAP. CDR3 in amino acids: CASGPTSGGPRSYNEQFF. The CDR3 DNA reads TGTGCTAGTGGCCCGACTAGCGGGGGGCCTCGCTCCTACAATGAGCAGTTCTTC.

Comments on this clonotype: A much bigger clone sits one base away, suggesting this may be a read error. This chain joins TRBV7-2 and TRBJ1-1; tentatively, D is TRBD1 (5 bases). The CDR3 loop spans 17 amino acids. Germline CDR1 SGHTA, CDR2 FQGNSA. V was pared by 0 bases and J by 6 bases, with 20 bases between. CDR3 in DNA: TGTGCCAGCAGCTTAGCCCCGGTAAGACAGAGTGAACCTGAAGCTTTCTTT. Protein product: CASSLAPVRQSEPEAFF.

This clonotype has more than one count but fewer than ten. This rearrangement joins TRBV2 to TRBJ2-1; D may correspond to TRBD1 or TRBD2 (5 bases each). Trimming took 2 bases from V and 12 from J, leaving 17 bases between them. CDR3 length: 14 residues. Germline V gives CDR1 SNHLY, CDR2 FYNNEI. The CDR3 loop is CASSEKGPSGGQFF. In nucleotides, the CDR3 is TGTGCCAGCAGTGAAAAGGGACCCAGCGGCGGGCAGTTCTTC.

This clonotype was observed many times. The chain is built from TRBV7-9 and TRBJ2-2; TRBD2 matches at 9 bases. The CDR3 runs to 16 residues. Looked up from germline, CDR1 is SEHNR and CDR2 is FQNEAQ (reference sequence). With V trimmed by 6 bases and J by 2 bases, 7 bases remained unmatched. CDR3 residues: CASRPRSGGNTGELFF. CDR3 DNA sequence: TGTGCCAGCAGACCACGTAGCGGGGGCAACACCGGGGAGCTGTTTTTT. Combining the CDR3 with reference TRBV7-9 and TRBJ2-2 gives the whole variable domain DTGVSQNPRHKITKRGQNVTFRCDPISEHNRLYWYRQTLGQGPEFLTYFQNEAQLEKSRLLSDRFSAERPKGSFSTLEIQRTEQGDSAMYLCASRPRSGGNTGELFFGEGSRLTVL.

This clonotype was picked up a small number of times. The chain links TRBV6-2 or TRBV6-3 to TRBJ2-7; D is uncertain. Germline V gene lookup returns CDR1 MNHEY and CDR2 SVGEGT. V gave up 2 bases and J gave up 2 bases, with 4 bases separating them. The CDR3 runs 12 residues. The CDR3 bases are TGTGCCAGCAGTTACAGGCCCTACGAGCAGTACGTC. Protein product: CASSYRPYEQYV.